The clone carrying this T cell receptor (beta chain) was detected only once. The antigen remains undetermined. One junction end disagrees with the germline gene, perhaps due to a read error. These data originate in a study of read filtering for tumor transcriptome and immune sequencing. Study information: After DNase treatment, RNA was made into whole-transcriptome libraries. Findings of the study overall: Roughly 80% of IR-seq clonotypes had a single read, yet these held around 4% of reads.

The CDR3 covers 14 residues. Germline CDR1 reads SGHVS; CDR2 reads FNYEAQ. From about 400 ng of RNA, a library with molecular barcoded alpha/delta and beta/gamma adaptors was made. One entry per CDR3 protein results from TCRdb running MiXCR on the reads. The sample includes roughly 130,000 distinct CDR3 sequences, 13% of them seen just once. The chain recombines TRBV7-6 with TRBJ2-2; tentatively, D is TRBD1 or TRBD2 (5 bases each). The TCR sequence derives from a donor over 35 with multiple myeloma. Sequencing was carried out using a population of CD138-negative cells sorted from bone marrow. The CDR3 sequence is CASCLEGYTGELFF. The DNA of the CDR3 is TGTGCCAGCTGCTTAGAGGGGTACACCGGGGAGCTGTTTTTT.